These 27 T cell receptor beta chains were sequenced from one sample in a study of regulatory T cells in long-lasting Graves disease. The TCR beta library used iRepertoire HTBI primers with Arm-PCR amplification of CDR3. TCRdb recomputed calls from the multiplex PCR reads with MiXCR, one row per CDR3 protein. The repertoire holds around 480,000 distinct CDR3 sequences, with about 16% as singletons. Time point given: newly diagnosed GD, antithyroid drugs for less than 3 months. The TCR library was made from RNA that had been extracted from PBMCs in TRIzol. In addition, the sample was reused for a study of T cells in Graves' hyperthyroidism and ophthalmopathy.

The input for sequencing was peripheral blood mononuclear cells (PBMCs), taken at new diagnosis, from a patient treated with antithyroid drugs. Receptors were obtained from a woman aged 40-65 years with Graves disease.

There are many counts of this clonotype. The rearrangement joins TRBV2 to TRBJ2-5, with TRBD1 matching over 8 bases. The CDR3 consists of 17 residues. J gave up 6 bases and V 1 base, and 13 bases lay outside the gene matches. CDR1 is SNHLY, CDR2 FYNNEI, per germline. CDR3 region: CASSEGRGQEVSKTQYF. CDR3 sequence (DNA): TGTGCCAGCAGTGAAGGGAGGGGACAGGAGGTGTCCAAGACCCAGTACTTC.

This chain uses TRBV5-1 with TRBJ1-1; 8 nucleotides line up with TRBD1. CDR3 length: 15 residues. The trim removed 2 bases at V and 1 base at J, leaving 4 bases unmatched. CDR1 is SGHRS and CDR2 is YFSETQ in the germline V gene. CDR3 amino acids: CASSLSGQGNTEAFF. The DNA for the CDR3 is TGCGCCAGCAGCTTATCAGGACAGGGGAACACTGAAGCTTTCTTT.

This clonotype was observed many times. The chain employs TRBV6-2 or TRBV6-3 and TRBJ2-1; the D gene is possibly TRBD1 (6 bases). The CDR3 runs 17 residues. V lost 0 bases, J lost 0 bases, and 12 bases lay in between. Looked up from germline, CDR1 is MNHEY and CDR2 is SVGEGT. Here the CDR3 DNA reads TGTGCCAGCAGTTACTCCCGTGGGGGCCGCTCCTACAATGAGCAGTTCTTC. Protein product: CASSYSRGGRSYNEQFF.

The chain uses TRBV6-1 and TRBJ1-1; 9 nucleotides agree with TRBD1. V lost 4 bases, J lost 10 bases, and 10 bases stayed unmatched. The CDR3 covers 14 residues. Germline V gene data show CDR1 as MNHNS and CDR2 as SASEGT. The CDR3 DNA reads TGTGCCAGCAGTGCCTTCAACAGGGGGCTTGGAGCTTTCTTT. Translating gives CASSAFNRGLGAFF.

There are many counts of this clonotype. The chain joins TRBV2 to TRBJ1-5; D is ambiguous. CDR3 length equals 13 residues. Trimming removed 6 bases from V and 2 bases from J, with 8 bases in between. CDR1 SNHLY and CDR2 FYNNEI come from the germline V gene. CDR3 sequence reads: CASRITGNQPQHF. The CDR3 coding sequence is TGTGCCAGCAGGATTACAGGCAATCAGCCCCAGCATTTT.

J is TRBJ2-4 and V is TRBV20-1, with 9 bases matching TRBD2. Germline-derived CDR1 and CDR2 are DFQATT and SNEGSKA (reference sequence). The junction had 11 bases not matched to a gene; V was cut back by 6 bases and J by 8 bases. This CDR3 is 14 amino acids long. The CDR3 spells CSAPARGGLDIQYF. The CDR3 DNA follows: TGCAGTGCCCCTGCGCGGGGGGGCCTAGACATTCAGTACTTC.

This clonotype was counted many times. This chain joins TRBV6-2 or TRBV6-3 and TRBJ1-5, with D maybe TRBD1 (5 bases). Germline-derived CDR1 and CDR2 are MNHEY and SVGEGT. Deletions cut 4 bases from V and 0 bases from J, with 10 bases between. The CDR3 has 15 amino acids. CDR3: CASSSRVYSNQPQHF. For the CDR3, the DNA is TGTGCCAGCAGTTCCAGGGTTTATAGCAATCAGCCCCAGCATTTT.

The sample holds many counts of this clonotype. The rearrangement joins TRBV5-5 to TRBJ2-1; no clear D. Trimming took 4 bases from V and 9 from J, leaving 8 bases between them. Germline loops: CDR1 SGHKS, CDR2 YYEKEE (reference sequence). The CDR3 has 11 amino acids. This chain's CDR3 is CASSPHVEQFF. The CDR3 coding sequence is TGTGCCAGCAGCCCTCACGTTGAGCAGTTCTTC.

This clonotype was picked up many times. The chain joins TRBV3-1 to TRBJ1-1, with D maybe TRBD1 (5 bases). The CDR3 is made up of 14 amino acids. Germline-derived CDR1 and CDR2 are LGHDT and YNNKEL (reference sequence). V dropped 5 bases and J dropped 5 bases, with 15 bases sitting between them. CDR3 region: CASSAGGSRTEAFF. The CDR3 nucleotides are TGTGCCAGCAGCGCCGGGGGGTCGAGGACTGAAGCTTTCTTT.

The sample holds many counts of this clonotype. The V and J genes are TRBV30 and TRBJ2-1; D assignment may be TRBD1 or TRBD2 (5 bases each). Germline values: CDR1 GTSNPN, CDR2 SVGIG (reference sequence). There are 15 residues in the CDR3. V was pared by 0 bases and J by 4 bases, with 13 bases between. The CDR3 nucleotides are TGTGCCTGGAGTGTACGAGGGGTGTTGTACAATGAGCAGTTCTTC. This translates into CAWSVRGVLYNEQFF.

The sample holds a few counts of this clonotype. V and J are TRBV9 and TRBJ2-5; 11 positions agree with TRBD1. J was trimmed by 5 bases and V by 3 bases; bases with no gene match: 15. Per the germline V gene, CDR1 is SGDLS and CDR2 is YYNGEE. There are 18 residues in the CDR3. The CDR3 reads CASSEGKRGQGARETQYF. CDR3 DNA sequence: TGTGCCAGCAGCGAAGGGAAGCGAGGACAGGGGGCGAGGGAGACCCAGTACTTC.

The chain uses TRBV27 and TRBJ2-7; 7 positions agree with TRBD1. Germline-derived CDR1 and CDR2 are MNHEY and SMNVEV (reference sequence). V lost 2 bases, J lost 4 bases, and 23 bases stayed unmatched. The CDR3 runs to 20 residues. CDR3 residues: CASSLRGSWTGSGIPYEQYF. The DNA of the CDR3 is TGTGCCAGCAGTTTAAGAGGCTCGTGGACAGGCTCGGGGATACCTTACGAGCAGTACTTC.

Notes on this clonotype: A single base separates this from a much larger clone, so it may be a read error. The final CDR3 position lacks the conserved phenylalanine or tryptophan, pointing to a likely read error. The chain employs TRBV29-1 and TRBJ2-1, with D perhaps matching TRBD1 or TRBD2 (5 bases each). The V gene lost 2 bases and the J gene lost 5 bases, with 10 bases spanning the gap. The length of the CDR3 is 13 residues. Germline V gene data show CDR1 as SQVTM and CDR2 as ANQGSEA. CDR3 bases: TGCAGCGTTGAACCCCTGGGGGACAATGAGCAGTTCTAC. This encodes CSVEPLGDNEQFY.

This clonotype has ten or more counts. The chain is built from TRBV10-3 and TRBJ1-2, with D uncertain. V lost 3 bases, J lost 5 bases, and 4 bases lay in between. The length of the CDR3 is 11 residues. Germline V lookup: CDR1 ENHRY, CDR2 SYGVKD. The DNA of the CDR3 is TGTGCCATCAGTGACGAGTATGGCTACACCTTC. Encoded protein: CAISDEYGYTF.

This chain uses TRBV4-1 with TRBJ2-2; possible D gene TRBD2, 6 bases. This CDR3 spans 15 amino acids. Looked up from germline, CDR1 is MGHRA and CDR2 is YSYEKL. Deletions cut 7 bases from V and 5 bases from J, with 17 bases between. CDR3 bases: TGCGCCAGCACCCTACGGAGCGGGTCTACCGGGGAGCTGTTTTTT. Its translation is CASTLRSGSTGELFF.

This clonotype came up many times. The rearrangement links TRBV20-1 to TRBJ1-2, with 7 bases lining up with TRBD1. Losses at the gene ends were 5 bases for V and 4 bases for J; bases not matched to a gene: 4. The CDR3 contains 12 residues. The germline gives CDR1 DFQATT, CDR2 SNEGSKA (reference sequence). For the CDR3, the DNA is TGCAGTGCTCCCGGGACAGCCTATGGCTACACCTTC. Translation gives CSAPGTAYGYTF.

The sample holds many counts of this clonotype. The CDR3: CASSLAASNSYEQYF. The CDR3 region has the DNA TGCGCCAGCAGCTTGGCCGCAAGTAACTCCTACGAGCAGTACTTC. The rearrangement links TRBV5-1 to TRBJ2-7; no clear D. CDR3 length: 15 amino acids. Germline V gene lookup returns CDR1 SGHRS and CDR2 YFSETQ. V was pared by 0 bases and J by 0 bases, with 10 bases between.

The sample holds many counts of this clonotype. At one end, the junction sequence differs from germline, possibly due to a read error. This chain links TRBV5-1 with TRBJ2-7; either TRBD1 or TRBD2 may fit D (5 bases each). The CDR3 has 14 amino acids. Germline lookup yields CDR1 SGHRS and CDR2 YFSETQ. CDR3 DNA: TGTGCCAGCAGCCTCGGGACCTTGGGCTACGAGCAGTACTTC. Its protein is CASSLGTLGYEQYF.

The V call is TRBV30, the J call TRBJ2-1; D is uncertain. V was pared by 2 bases and J by 7 bases, with 6 bases between. The CDR3 is 11 amino acids. Germline V gene sequence: CDR1 GTSNPN, CDR2 SVGIG (reference sequence). The CDR3 DNA follows: TGTGCCTGGAGTCTTGTAAATGAGCAGTTCTTC. It translates to CAWSLVNEQFF.

This clonotype was detected only a few times. V gene TRBV27 combines with J gene TRBJ1-6; D is undetermined. There are 16 residues in the CDR3. Germline V gene data show CDR1 as MNHEY and CDR2 as SMNVEV (reference sequence). Trimming stripped 6 bases from V and 0 bases from J, with 12 bases between. The CDR3 nucleotides read TGTGCCAGCAGGCGATTAAGGAGCTCCTATAATTCACCCCTCCACTTT. Its translation: CASRRLRSSYNSPLHF.

This clonotype showed up many times. V and J are TRBV12-3 or TRBV12-4 and TRBJ1-2; 9 bases agree with TRBD1. The CDR3 extends over 16 amino acids. The V gene end was trimmed by 3 bases and the J gene end by 1 base; junction bases not matched to a gene: 6. The DNA for the CDR3 is TGTGCCAGCAGTTTTAACCGGGACAGGGATAACTATGGCTACACCTTC. Translating gives CASSFNRDRDNYGYTF.

Ten or more counts support this clonotype. The chain carries TRBV6-2 or TRBV6-3 and TRBJ2-1; TRBD2 agrees at 16 bases. CDR1 and CDR2 from the germline V gene are MNHEY and SVGEGT. The trim removed 2 bases at V and 2 bases at J, leaving 3 bases unmatched. CDR3 length: 18 amino acids. CDR3 DNA sequence: TGTGCCAGCAGTTACGAGGGACTAGCGGGGGGGGCCTACAATGAGCAGTTCTTC. This encodes CASSYEGLAGGAYNEQFF.

The table lists this clonotype with a count of one. A much larger clone lies one base from this, so it may be a read error. V is TRBV9 and J is TRBJ2-1; the D is unclear. The CDR3 length is 14 residues. Germline lookup yields CDR1 SGDLS and CDR2 YYNGEE. V was cut by 0 bases and J by 10 bases, with 14 bases left in between. CDR3 sequence reads: CASSVGPSLDEQFF. The CDR3 DNA follows: TGTGCCAGCAGCGTAGGGCCCTCCCTCGACGAGCAGTTCTTC.

This chain joins TRBV19 and TRBJ1-4, with a possible D match to TRBD1 (5 bases). CDR3 size: 15 residues. Germline values: CDR1 LNHDA, CDR2 SQIVND (reference sequence). Deletions cut 7 bases from V and 0 bases from J, with 12 bases between. The CDR3: CASIWGIPTNEKLFF. CDR3 DNA: TGTGCCAGTATTTGGGGGATACCAACTAATGAAAAACTGTTTTTT.

The chain joins TRBV11-1 to TRBJ2-1; TRBD2 is a possible D gene (5 bases). Trimming pared 4 bases from V and 8 bases from J, leaving 18 bases between. CDR1 and CDR2 (germline): SGHAT, FQDESV (reference sequence). This CDR3 comprises 15 residues. The CDR3, as DNA: TGTGCCAGCAGCTCCCGCAGGCTAGCTCGGGATGAGCAGTTCTTC. The encoded protein is CASSSRRLARDEQFF.

In nucleotides, the CDR3 is TGCGCCAGCAGTTACGGGACCGAAGAAGCTTTCTTT. As protein: CASSYGTEEAFF. The rearrangement joins TRBV5-1 to TRBJ1-1; D might be TRBD1 (5 bases). The germline gives CDR1 SGHRS, CDR2 YFSETQ. Trimming cost V 5 bases and J 8 bases, with 13 bases left between them. CDR3 length equals 12 residues. Filled out from reference TRBV5-1 and TRBJ1-1, the complete variable domain reads KAGVTQTPRYLIKTRGQQVTLSCSPISGHRSVSWYQQTPGQGLQFLFEYFSETQRNKGNFPGRFSGRQFSNSRSEMNVSTLELGDSALYLCASSYGTEEAFFGQGTRLTVV.

Turning to this clonotype: This may be a read error, as it is one base from a much larger clone. V gene TRBV20-1 combines with J gene TRBJ2-5, with 10 bases identical to TRBD2. Trimming cost V 5 bases and J 5 bases; bases outside gene matches: 8. This CDR3 spans 14 amino acids. Germline lookup yields CDR1 DFQATT and CDR2 SNEGSKA (reference sequence). CDR3 nucleotides: TGCAGTGCTGTGAGCGGGAGGGCCTTTGAGACCCAGTACTTC. This gives the protein CSAVSGRAFETQYF.